These 25 T cell receptor beta chains share one sample of origin, sequenced in a study of T cells in localized non-small cell lung cancer. Some clones are missing from TCRdb's copy, which holds only in-frame ones; the method was immunoSEQ multiplex PCR. This table has tens of thousands of clones, 81% appearing once. This sample comprised PBMCs, obtained before any cancer treatment. The origin of the receptors is a man aged 35-75 years with stage II lung adenocarcinoma.

The chain carries TRBV5-5 and TRBJ1-1, with D possibly being TRBD1 (6 bases). The CDR3 is 13 amino acids. Germline V gene data show CDR1 as SGHKS and CDR2 as YYEKEE (reference sequence). V dropped 6 bases and J dropped 0 bases, with 9 bases sitting between them. CDR3 in amino acids: CASNRQVNTEAFF. CDR3 nucleotides: TGTGCCAGCAATCGACAGGTGAACACTGAAGCTTTCTTT.

The gene calls are TRBV7-3 and TRBJ2-7, with D possibly TRBD1 on 6 matching bases. The germline V gene encodes CDR1 SGHTA and CDR2 FQGTGA. This CDR3 has 13 amino acids. Trimming took off 5 bases at V and 4 bases at J, with 12 bases between the two ends. The CDR3 DNA reads TGTGCCAGCAGCGTCCAACAGGGTTACGAGCAGTACTTC. Amino acids: CASSVQQGYEQYF.

This sequence joins TRBV6-1 and TRBJ1-1; 10 bases match TRBD1. Germline values: CDR1 MNHNS, CDR2 SASEGT. This CDR3 comprises 19 residues. V gave up 2 bases and J gave up 0 bases; unmatched junction bases: 12. The CDR3 here is CASSERTGGPGGMNTEAFF. The CDR3 DNA reads TGTGCCAGCAGTGAAAGGACAGGGGGGCCCGGCGGCATGAACACTGAAGCTTTCTTT.

This clone was recorded a few times. The rearrangement uses TRBV6-5 and TRBJ1-2, with a possible D match to TRBD1 (5 bases). Germline V gene sequence: CDR1 MNHEY, CDR2 SVGAGI. The CDR3 sequence is 12 residues long. V lost 4 bases and J lost 4, with 7 bases in between. DNA of the CDR3: TGTGCCAGCAGTTCCGACAGCTATGGCTACACCTTC. It encodes CASSSDSYGYTF.

The chain uses TRBV29-1 and TRBJ2-3, with a tentative D call TRBD1 (7 bases). This CDR3 spans 16 amino acids. Deletions cut 0 bases from V and 3 bases from J, with 16 bases between. The germline V gene has CDR1 SQVTM and CDR2 ANQGSEA. The DNA of the CDR3 is TGCAGCGTTGAAGATTGGGGGGACAGTGCGACAGATACGCAGTATTTT. It encodes CSVEDWGDSATDTQYF.

The chain carries TRBV5-1 and TRBJ2-2, with a tentative D call TRBD1 (5 bases). The CDR3 has 16 residues. Germline CDR1 reads SGHRS; CDR2 reads YFSETQ. The ends were cut back, 0 bases at V and 7 bases at J, with 16 bases in the middle. The CDR3 is CASSLELQSQGGELFF. The CDR3 region has the DNA TGCGCCAGCAGCTTGGAATTACAGTCCCAGGGCGGGGAGCTGTTTTTT.

V gene TRBV19 combines with J gene TRBJ2-2, with 8 bases lining up with TRBD1. V lost 5 bases to trimming and J lost 4 bases; unmatched junction nucleotides: 6. There are 15 residues in the CDR3. CDR1 is LNHDA and CDR2 is SQIVND in the germline V gene (reference sequence). CDR3 DNA: TGTGCCAGTAGTGCCGTAGGACAGGGCACCGGGGAGCTGTTTTTT. It encodes CASSAVGQGTGELFF. Drawing the rest from reference TRBV19 and TRBJ2-2, the complete variable domain is DGGITQSPKYLFRKEGQNVTLSCEQNLNHDAMYWYRQDPGQGLRLIYYSQIVNDFQKGDIAEGYSVSREKKESFPLTVTSAQKNPTAFYLCASSAVGQGTGELFFGEGSRLTVL.

The chain recombines TRBV11-3 with TRBJ2-7, with unresolved D. Germline V gene data show CDR1 as SGHNT and CDR2 as YENEEA. The CDR3 is 12 amino acids. Trimming left V 1 base short and J 5 bases short, with 6 bases between. The chain's CDR3 is CASSLVAHEQYF. The CDR3 coding sequence is TGTGCCAGCAGCTTAGTAGCCCACGAGCAGTACTTC.

V is TRBV5-4 and J is TRBJ2-1; no reliable D call. The CDR3 is made up of 12 amino acids. Trimming left V 2 bases short and J 4 bases short, with 4 bases between. The germline V gene has CDR1 SGHNT and CDR2 YYREEE (reference sequence). The CDR3, as DNA: TGTGCCAGCAGCTTTAATTACAATGAGCAGTTCTTC. It is translated as CASSFNYNEQFF.

The V call is TRBV19, the J call TRBJ2-6; TRBD2 matches at 8 bases. The CDR3 runs to 18 residues. Looked up from germline, CDR1 is LNHDA and CDR2 is SQIVND (reference sequence). V shed 3 bases, J shed 0 bases, and the junction held 7 bases outside the gene matches. Here the CDR3 reads CASSIPRLASSGANVLTF. The CDR3 DNA is TGTGCCAGTAGTATTCCCCGACTAGCGAGCTCTGGGGCCAACGTCCTGACTTTC.

This chain links TRBV6-5 with TRBJ2-7; TRBD2 might be the D (5 bases). V gave up 11 bases and J gave up 3 bases, with 20 bases separating them. CDR3 length: 14 amino acids. Germline V gene data show CDR1 as MNHEY and CDR2 as SVGAGI. CDR3 nucleotide sequence: TGTGCCTCCGCAGAGGGTTACATGGTCTACGAGCAGTACTTC. Amino acid sequence: CASAEGYMVYEQYF.

V usage is TRBV18 and J usage is TRBJ1-1; D is undetermined. This CDR3 contains 13 residues. With 2 bases removed from V and 8 bases from J, the gap between germline ends came to 12 bases. Germline V lookup: CDR1 KGHSH, CDR2 LQKENI. The CDR3 sequence: CASSPSGGPEAFF. The CDR3 DNA is TGTGCCAGCTCACCATCAGGAGGCCCCGAAGCTTTCTTT. Variable domain in full (rest from reference TRBV18 and TRBJ1-1): NAGVMQNPRHLVRRRGQEARLRCSPMKGHSHVYWYRQLPEEGLKFMVYLQKENIIDESGMPKERFSAEFPKEGPSILRIQQVVRGDSAAYFCASSPSGGPEAFFGQGTRLTVV.

J is TRBJ2-7 and V is TRBV7-9; 11 nucleotides match TRBD1. The germline gives CDR1 SEHNR, CDR2 FQNEAQ (reference sequence). This CDR3 has 15 amino acids. The junction had 4 bases not matched to a gene; V was cut back by 3 bases and J by 3 bases. DNA for the CDR3: TGTGCCAGCAGCTTCCCCGGGACAGGGGGCTACGAGCAGTACTTC. This gives the protein CASSFPGTGGYEQYF.

V gene TRBV29-1 combines with J gene TRBJ2-1; TRBD2 matches at 8 bases. CDR1 SQVTM and CDR2 ANQGSEA come from the germline V gene. The junction had 12 bases not matched to a gene; V was cut back by 6 bases and J by 5 bases. The CDR3 has 15 residues. As DNA, the CDR3 is TGCAGCGTGAGGAGCCGGGAGGGCTTACACAATGAGCAGTTCTTC. Amino acid sequence: CSVRSREGLHNEQFF.

This clone was seen a handful of times. This sequence joins TRBV28 and TRBJ1-4, with 10 bases that match TRBD1. The CDR3 has 15 residues. The V gene's germline CDR1 is MDHEN and CDR2 SYDVKM. V trimming: 5 bases; J trimming: 10 bases; junction bases outside the gene matches: 10. The CDR3 region has the DNA TGTGCCAGCAGTCCGTCCGGGACAGGGGTACCAAAACTGTTTTTT. It specifies CASSPSGTGVPKLFF.

The chain combines TRBV9 with TRBJ2-7; TRBD1 aligns across 9 bases. The CDR3 is 15 residues long. With V trimmed by 3 bases and J by 7 bases, 11 bases remained unmatched. CDR1 is SGDLS and CDR2 is YYNGEE in the germline V gene. CDR3 sequence reads: CASSAGQGLTGEQYF. The DNA for the CDR3 is TGTGCCAGCAGCGCGGGACAGGGATTGACGGGGGAGCAGTACTTC.

This clone was found a few times. Other DNA sequences in this specimen translate into the identical CDR3. V is TRBV6-1 and J is TRBJ2-2; 8 bases map to TRBD1. With 10 bases clipped from V and 1 base from J, the junction kept 2 bases outside the gene matches. There are 13 residues in the CDR3. CDR1 is MNHNS and CDR2 is SASEGT in the germline V gene. CDR3 protein: CATDRGNTGELFF. The DNA for the CDR3 is TGTGCCACCGACAGGGGGAACACCGGGGAGCTGTTTTTT.

The CDR3 is CASSLSRGYEQYF. As DNA, the CDR3 is TGTGCCAGCAGCTTAAGCAGGGGGTACGAGCAGTACTTC. V is TRBV7-6 and J is TRBJ2-7; 7 nucleotides agree with TRBD1. The CDR3 runs 13 residues. Losses at the gene ends were 2 bases for V and 4 bases for J; bases not matched to a gene: 2. In germline, CDR1 is SGHVS, CDR2 FNYEAQ.

This clone occurred once. V is TRBV6-5 and J is TRBJ2-7; 9 bases match TRBD1. J was trimmed by 7 bases and V by 6 bases; bases with no gene match: 10. The germline CDR1 and CDR2 sequences are MNHEY and SVGAGI. CDR3 length equals 14 residues. The CDR3 spells CASRLQGAGGEQYF. The CDR3, as DNA: TGTGCCAGCAGACTACAGGGGGCCGGGGGGGAGCAGTACTTC.

The rearrangement links TRBV9 to TRBJ1-3; D is unclear. CDR1 and CDR2 (germline): SGDLS, YYNGEE. V was trimmed by 0 bases and J by 2 bases, leaving 9 bases between them. The CDR3 is made up of 15 amino acids. CDR3 coding DNA: TGTGCCAGCAGCGTAGCCCAAACACCTGGAAACACCATATATTTT. Its translation is CASSVAQTPGNTIYF.

This clone was seen a handful of times. The chain is built from TRBV6-5 and TRBJ1-1; the D gene is possibly TRBD1 (5 bases). Looked up from germline, CDR1 is MNHEY and CDR2 is SVGAGI. The CDR3 is 13 residues long. Trimming cost V 5 bases and J 1 base, with 8 bases left between them. The CDR3 here is CASSPQGNTEAFF. CDR3 nucleotide sequence: TGTGCCAGCAGTCCCCAGGGGAACACTGAAGCTTTCTTT.

The V gene is TRBV7-3, the J gene TRBJ2-1; D may be TRBD2 (6 bases). V dropped 1 base and J dropped 0 bases, with 13 bases sitting between them. This CDR3 comprises 17 residues. Germline V CDR1 and CDR2: SGHTA, FQGTGA. CDR3 sequence (DNA): TGTGCCAGCAGCTTAAACGGGGCTAGCGCCTCCTACAATGAGCAGTTCTTC. Its protein is CASSLNGASASYNEQFF.

The V gene is TRBV30, the J gene TRBJ2-7; 10 bases fit TRBD2. The CDR3 sequence is 16 residues long. V lost 0 bases, J lost 2 bases, and 7 bases stayed unmatched. CDR1 is GTSNPN and CDR2 is SVGIG in the germline V gene (reference sequence). CDR3 DNA sequence: TGTGCCTGGAGTGTTCGACTAGCGGGTCCTACCTACGAGCAGTACTTC. It encodes CAWSVRLAGPTYEQYF. The full variable domain, its missing parts supplied by reference TRBV30 and TRBJ2-7, is SQTIHQWPATLVQPVGSPLSLECTVEGTSNPNLYWYRQAAGRGLQLLFYSVGIGQISSEVPQNLSASRPQDRQFILSSKKLLLSDSGFYLCAWSVRLAGPTYEQYFGPGTRLTVT.

Concerning this clone itself: This sample also contains other DNA sequences that code for the same CDR3. This chain joins TRBV5-1 and TRBJ2-6, with D tentatively TRBD1 (5 bases). Between the trimmed V and J ends, which lost 4 bases and 0 bases, there was a span of 8 bases. The CDR3 loop spans 15 amino acids. Germline V gene lookup returns CDR1 SGHRS and CDR2 YFSETQ. CDR3 region: CASSPQGSGANVLTF. CDR3 DNA: TGCGCCAGCAGCCCCCAGGGCTCTGGGGCCAACGTCCTGACTTTC.

The chain recombines TRBV18 with TRBJ2-3; D perhaps matches TRBD1 (6 bases). CDR1 and CDR2 (germline): KGHSH, LQKENI. The V and J ends lost 4 bases and 3 bases respectively, with 8 bases between them. The CDR3 contains 13 residues. The CDR3 loop reads CASSLTGTDTQYF. CDR3 DNA: TGTGCCAGCTCACTCACAGGGACAGATACGCAGTATTTT.